This T cell receptor (beta chain) was profiled in a study of T cell responses to AZD1222 COVID-19 vaccine. Using immunoSEQ multiplex PCR, the repertoire was profiled, and TCRdb retains in-frame clones only, with some absent. Among about 120,000 clones listed, 80% to 90% were seen once. CDR1 and CDR2 (germline): MNHEY, SVGAGI. CDR3 size: 15 residues. Trimming pared 7 bases from V and 0 bases from J, leaving 13 bases between. The rearrangement uses TRBV6-5 and TRBJ1-5, with D perhaps TRBD1 (5 bases). The receptor's source is an adult in good health. Sequenced here: peripheral blood, sampled on day 0 of AZD1222 vaccination. As DNA, the CDR3 is TGTGCCAGCAAAGGGGACGGAAATAGCAATCAGCCCCAGCATTTT. It yields the protein CASKGDGNSNQPQHF.